These T cell receptor beta chains were read from a single sample in a study of blood T cell repertoires in COVID-19. Only in-frame clones appear in the TCRdb table, and some are missing; sequencing was by immunoSEQ multiplex PCR. The sample contains 160,000 or so clones, approximately 88% of which appear only once. Sample: peripheral blood. Receptor source: a woman in her forties or fifties with acute or convalescent COVID-19. The CDR3 runs from the conserved cysteine through the conserved F or W. Fields, in order: clone size, V gene, J gene, D gene, CDR3 protein, CDR3 DNA. A D gene is named only where the DNA matches it firmly. Clone size is stated in some rows and not others, as once, few, many or a class when expanded.

NA	TRBV5-6	TRBJ1-1	NA	CASSRRMVDTEAFF	TGTGCCAGCAGTAGGAGGATGGTTGACACTGAAGCTTTCTTT
NA	TRBV14	TRBJ2-7	TRBD2	CASSQDLGLVYEQYF	TGTGCCAGCAGCCAAGATTTGGGACTAGTCTACGAGCAGTACTTC
once	TRBV2	TRBJ1-5	NA	CASSEARGRGSNQPQHF	TGTGCCAGCAGTGAAGCGCGTGGCAGGGGATCGAATCAGCCCCAGCATTTT
NA	TRBV21-1	TRBJ1-5	NA	CASSKLGRGHQPQHF	TGTGCCAGCAGCAAATTGGGCAGGGGACATCAGCCCCAGCATTTT
NA	TRBV28	TRBJ2-3	TRBD2	CASSLWVAGDRTDTQYF	TGTGCCAGCAGTTTATGGGTAGCGGGAGACCGCACAGATACGCAGTATTTT
NA	TRBV21-1	TRBJ1-6	NA	CASSRTGGVGNSPLHF	TGTGCCAGCAGCAGAACAGGGGGGGTCGGTAATTCACCCCTCCACTTT
NA	TRBV4-3	TRBJ1-4	NA	CASSQWVQTVATNEKLFF	TGCGCCAGCAGCCAATGGGTCCAGACAGTCGCAACTAATGAAAAACTGTTTTTT
NA	TRBV5-1	TRBJ2-1	NA	CASSFPRSGSYNEQFF	TGCGCCAGCAGCTTCCCGAGGAGCGGGTCCTACAATGAGCAGTTCTTC
NA	TRBV9	TRBJ2-6	NA	CASASSVDLSGANVLTF	TGTGCCAGTGCCAGCAGCGTAGACCTCTCTGGGGCCAACGTCCTGACTTTC
NA	TRBV7-2	TRBJ2-1	TRBD2	CASSLELGLAANNEQFF	TGTGCCAGCAGCTTAGAGTTAGGGCTAGCGGCCAACAATGAGCAGTTCTTC
NA	TRBV18	TRBJ2-7	NA	CASSPETGPEQYF	TGTGCCAGCTCACCGGAAACAGGGCCCGAGCAGTACTTC
NA	TRBV7-9	TRBJ2-1	NA	CASSPSSVPYNEQFF	TGTGCCAGCAGCCCATCGAGCGTTCCCTACAATGAGCAGTTCTTC
NA	TRBV7-2	TRBJ2-5	TRBD1	CASSYPGQGDQETQYF	TGTGCCAGCAGCTACCCGGGACAGGGGGATCAAGAGACCCAGTACTTC
NA	TRBV18	TRBJ1-4	NA	CASSGQSPSPATNEKLFF	TGTGCCAGCTCCGGACAAAGCCCGTCGCCAGCAACTAATGAAAAACTGTTTTTT